This T cell receptor (beta chain) originates from a study of blood T cell repertoires in COVID-19. At the level of the study: The United States, Italy and Spain provided the acute and convalescent COVID-19 samples. Nucleic acid was either cDNA or gDNA, and it came from T cells, B-cell-depleted T cells, or PBMCs.

Per the study methods: Reference gene primer amplification gave estimated nucleated cell counts. The table came from immunoSEQ multiplex PCR; TCRdb's copy has only in-frame clones and leaves some out. V, J and clone size are those of that table, while D and trimming were read from the DNA. Of tens of thousands of clones listed, more than 75% are singletons. Germline lookup yields CDR1 MDHEN and CDR2 SYDVKM. CDR3 length equals 16 residues. The J segment lost 1 base and the V segment lost 4 bases, leaving 2 bases of the junction unmatched. The specimen was peripheral blood. This clonotype was obtained from a man aged 55 to 69 with active or convalescent COVID-19. The V and J genes are TRBV28 and TRBJ1-3; TRBD1 aligns across 12 bases. The CDR3 bases are TGTGCCAGCAGTTGGGACAGGGGGCTGTCTGGAAACACCATATATTTT. The encoded protein is CASSWDRGLSGNTIYF.